What follows are 5 T cell receptor beta chains derived from one specimen sequenced in a study of blood T cell repertoires in COVID-19. Using immunoSEQ multiplex PCR, the repertoire was profiled, and TCRdb retains in-frame clones only, with some absent. In the table there are approximately 8,100 clones, about 84% of which are singletons. The sample taken for sequencing was peripheral blood. The receptor source for this set is a human donor in a cohort sampled during active COVID-19.

The V gene is TRBV2, the J gene TRBJ1-2; D is unresolved. Trimming stripped 5 bases from V and 4 bases from J, with 14 bases between. This CDR3 spans 14 amino acids. The germline V gene has CDR1 SNHLY and CDR2 FYNNEI. The CDR3 region is CASSYWAGSYGYTF. The DNA for the CDR3 is TGTGCCAGCAGTTATTGGGCCGGGAGCTATGGCTACACCTTC. Full variable domain (remainder filled in from reference TRBV2 and TRBJ1-2): EPEVTQTPSHQVTQMGQEVILRCVPISNHLYFYWYRQILGQKVEFLVSFYNNEISEKSEIFDDQFSVERPDGSNFTLKIRSTKLEDSAMYFCASSYWAGSYGYTFGSGTRLTVV.

J is TRBJ2-3 and V is TRBV7-3; the match to TRBD2 covers 9 bases. Germline CDR1 is SGHTA and CDR2 is FQGTGA. The length of the CDR3 is 18 residues. The V segment lost 2 bases and the J segment 2 bases; nucleotides outside the gene matches: 11. The CDR3 DNA follows: TGTGCCAGCAGCTTAGAGCGGGGGGCCCTCCCCCTCACAGATACGCAGTATTTT. This sequence encodes CASSLERGALPLTDTQYF.

This chain links TRBV5-1 with TRBJ2-7; D remains ambiguous. This CDR3 has 12 amino acids. V was clipped by 7 bases and J by 6 bases, with 14 bases between them. The germline V gene has CDR1 SGHRS and CDR2 YFSETQ. The CDR3 region is CASGVAPSEQYF. CDR3 sequence (DNA): TGCGCCAGCGGAGTGGCACCCTCCGAGCAGTACTTC.

The chain links TRBV7-2 to TRBJ2-7; 9 bases line up with TRBD2. J lost 4 bases, V lost 6 bases, and 7 bases had no gene match. Per germline, CDR1 SGHTA and CDR2 FQGNSA. This CDR3 comprises 14 residues. The CDR3 reads CASRELAGPYEQYF. CDR3 bases: TGTGCCAGCAGGGAACTAGCGGGTCCATACGAGCAGTACTTC.

The gene calls are TRBV2 and TRBJ1-1, with TRBD1 matching over 7 bases. Germline V gene data show CDR1 as SNHLY and CDR2 as FYNNEI. The CDR3 runs to 13 residues. The J segment lost 1 base and the V segment lost 8 bases, leaving 4 bases of the junction unmatched. The CDR3 spells CASGQDWNTEAFF. CDR3 DNA sequence: TGTGCCAGCGGACAGGATTGGAACACTGAAGCTTTCTTT.